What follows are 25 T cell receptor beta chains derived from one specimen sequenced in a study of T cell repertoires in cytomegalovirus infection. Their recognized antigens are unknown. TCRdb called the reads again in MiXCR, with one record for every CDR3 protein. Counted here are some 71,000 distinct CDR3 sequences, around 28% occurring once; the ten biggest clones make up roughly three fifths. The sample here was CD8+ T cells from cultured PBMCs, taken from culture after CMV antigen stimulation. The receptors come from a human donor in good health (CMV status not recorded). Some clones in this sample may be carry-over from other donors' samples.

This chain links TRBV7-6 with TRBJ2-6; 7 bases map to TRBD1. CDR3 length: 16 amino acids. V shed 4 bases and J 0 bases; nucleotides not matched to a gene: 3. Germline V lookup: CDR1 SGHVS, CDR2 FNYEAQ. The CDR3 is CASSWDSRSGANVLTF. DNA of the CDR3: TGTGCCAGCAGCTGGGACAGCCGCTCTGGGGCCAACGTCCTGACTTTC.

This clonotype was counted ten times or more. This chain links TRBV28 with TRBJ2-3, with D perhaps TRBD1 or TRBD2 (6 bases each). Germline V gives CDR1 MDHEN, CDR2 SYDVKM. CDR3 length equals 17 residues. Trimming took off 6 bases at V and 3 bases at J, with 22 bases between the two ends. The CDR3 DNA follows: TGTGCCAGCAGCCCTCGTTCCGAGGGGGGCTGGACAGATACGCAGTATTTT. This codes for CASSPRSEGGWTDTQYF. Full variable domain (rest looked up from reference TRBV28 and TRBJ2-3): DVKVTQSSRYLVKRTGEKVFLECVQDMDHENMFWYRQDPGLGLRLIYFSYDVKMKEKGDIPEGYSVSREKKERFSLILESASTNQTSMYLCASSPRSEGGWTDTQYFGPGTRLTVL.

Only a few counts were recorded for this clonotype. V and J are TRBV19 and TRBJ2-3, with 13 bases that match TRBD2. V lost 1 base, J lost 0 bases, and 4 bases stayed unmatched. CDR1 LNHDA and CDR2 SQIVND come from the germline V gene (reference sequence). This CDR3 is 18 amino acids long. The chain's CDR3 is CASSIGGGLAGSTDTQYF. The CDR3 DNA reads TGTGCCAGTAGTATAGGAGGGGGACTAGCGGGGAGCACAGATACGCAGTATTTT. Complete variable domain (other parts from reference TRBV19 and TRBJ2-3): DGGITQSPKYLFRKEGQNVTLSCEQNLNHDAMYWYRQDPGQGLRLIYYSQIVNDFQKGDIAEGYSVSREKKESFPLTVTSAQKNPTAFYLCASSIGGGLAGSTDTQYFGPGTRLTVL.

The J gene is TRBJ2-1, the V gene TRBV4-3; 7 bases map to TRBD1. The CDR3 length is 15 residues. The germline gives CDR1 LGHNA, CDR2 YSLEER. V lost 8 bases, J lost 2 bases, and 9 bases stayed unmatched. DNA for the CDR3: TGCGCCAGCGGCCCGGAGCAGGGGGCCTACAATGAGCAGTTCTTC. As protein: CASGPEQGAYNEQFF.

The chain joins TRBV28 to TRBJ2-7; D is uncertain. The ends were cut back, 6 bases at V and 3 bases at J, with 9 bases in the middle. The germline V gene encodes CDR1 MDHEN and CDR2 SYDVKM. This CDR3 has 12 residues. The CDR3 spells CASSYDNYEQYF. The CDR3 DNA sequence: TGTGCCAGCAGCTACGACAACTACGAGCAGTACTTC.

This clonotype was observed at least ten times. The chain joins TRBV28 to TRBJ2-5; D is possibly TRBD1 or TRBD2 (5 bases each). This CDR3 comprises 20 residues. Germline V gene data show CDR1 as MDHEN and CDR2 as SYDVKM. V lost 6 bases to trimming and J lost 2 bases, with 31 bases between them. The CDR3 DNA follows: TGTGCCAGCAGCCCGCTCGTTCCCGGGACCCCAAACGACATGCAAGAGACCCAGTACTTC. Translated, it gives CASSPLVPGTPNDMQETQYF.

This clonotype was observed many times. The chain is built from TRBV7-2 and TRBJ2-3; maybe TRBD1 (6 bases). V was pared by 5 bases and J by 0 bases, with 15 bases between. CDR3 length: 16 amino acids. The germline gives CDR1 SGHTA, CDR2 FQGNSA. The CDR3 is CASSHRTVSSTDTQYF. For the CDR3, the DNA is TGTGCCAGCAGCCACCGGACAGTCTCTAGCACAGATACGCAGTATTTT.

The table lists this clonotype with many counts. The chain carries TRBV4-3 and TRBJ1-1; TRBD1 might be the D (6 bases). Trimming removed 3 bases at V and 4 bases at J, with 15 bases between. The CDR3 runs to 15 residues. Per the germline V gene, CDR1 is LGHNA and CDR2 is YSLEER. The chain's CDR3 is CASSQYWTETTEAFF. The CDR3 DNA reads TGCGCCAGCAGCCAGTATTGGACAGAAACCACTGAAGCTTTCTTT.

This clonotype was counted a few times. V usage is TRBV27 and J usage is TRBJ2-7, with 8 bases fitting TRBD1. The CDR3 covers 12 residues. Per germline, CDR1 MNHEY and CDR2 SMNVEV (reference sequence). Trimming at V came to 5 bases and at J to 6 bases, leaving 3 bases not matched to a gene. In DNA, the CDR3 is TGTGCCAGCAGTGCGACAGGGGTCGAGCAGTACTTC. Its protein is CASSATGVEQYF.

CDR3 nucleotide sequence: TGCGCCAGCAGCCGGGCTAGCTATAGCACAGATACGCAGTATTTT. Its translation is CASSRASYSTDTQYF. V usage is TRBV5-1 and J usage is TRBJ2-3; a possible D gene is TRBD2 (5 bases). Germline lookup yields CDR1 SGHRS and CDR2 YFSETQ. The V end lost 4 bases, the J end lost 0 bases, and 12 bases lay between the germline ends. This CDR3 is 15 amino acids long.

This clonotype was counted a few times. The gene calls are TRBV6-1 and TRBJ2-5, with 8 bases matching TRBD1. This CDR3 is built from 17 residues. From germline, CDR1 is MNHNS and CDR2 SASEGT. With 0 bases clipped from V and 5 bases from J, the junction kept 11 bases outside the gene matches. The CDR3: CASSEAGGYRGTETQYF. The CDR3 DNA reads TGTGCCAGCAGTGAAGCGGGTGGTTACAGGGGGACTGAGACCCAGTACTTC.

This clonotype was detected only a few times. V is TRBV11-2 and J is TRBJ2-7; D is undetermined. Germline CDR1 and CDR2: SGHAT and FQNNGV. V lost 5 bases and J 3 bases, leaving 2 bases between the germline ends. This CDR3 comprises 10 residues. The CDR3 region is CASSNYEQYF. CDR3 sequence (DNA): TGTGCCAGCAGCAACTACGAGCAGTACTTC. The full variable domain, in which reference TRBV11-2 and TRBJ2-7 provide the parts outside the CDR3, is EAGVAQSPRYKIIEKRQSVAFWCNPISGHATLYWYQQILGQGPKLLIQFQNNGVVDDSQLPKDRFSAERLKGVDSTLKIQPAKLEDSAVYLCASSNYEQYFGPGTRLTVT.

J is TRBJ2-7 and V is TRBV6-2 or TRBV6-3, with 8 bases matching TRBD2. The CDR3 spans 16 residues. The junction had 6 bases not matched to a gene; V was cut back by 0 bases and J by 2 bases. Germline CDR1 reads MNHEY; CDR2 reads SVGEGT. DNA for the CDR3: TGTGCCAGCAGTTACTCGAAAGGACTAGCACCCTACGAGCAGTACTTC. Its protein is CASSYSKGLAPYEQYF.

CDR3 DNA sequence: TGTGCCAGCAGCTGGGCAGGGAGCTCCTACAATGAGCAGTTCTTC. Its translation: CASSWAGSSYNEQFF. The chain recombines TRBV13 with TRBJ2-1; D is tentatively TRBD1 or TRBD2 (5 bases each). CDR3 length equals 15 residues. In germline, CDR1 is PRHDT, CDR2 FYEKMQ (reference sequence). V was cut by 4 bases and J by 0 bases, with 10 bases left in between. The full variable domain, completed using reference TRBV13 and TRBJ2-1, is AAGVIQSPRHLIKEKRETATLKCYPIPRHDTVYWYQQGPGQDPQFLISFYEKMQSDKGSIPDRFSAQQFSDYHSELNMSSLELGDSALYFCASSWAGSSYNEQFFGPGTRLTVL.

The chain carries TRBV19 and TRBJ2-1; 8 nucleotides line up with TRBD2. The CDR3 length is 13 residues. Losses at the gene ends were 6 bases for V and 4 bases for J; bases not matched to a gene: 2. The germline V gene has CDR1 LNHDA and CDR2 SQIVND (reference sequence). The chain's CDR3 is CASSTSGYNEQFF. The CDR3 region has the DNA TGTGCCAGTAGCACTAGCGGTTACAATGAGCAGTTCTTC.

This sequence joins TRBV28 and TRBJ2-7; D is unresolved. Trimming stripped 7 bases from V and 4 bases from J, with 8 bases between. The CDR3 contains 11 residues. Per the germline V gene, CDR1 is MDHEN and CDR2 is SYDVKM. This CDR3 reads CASTLGYEQYF. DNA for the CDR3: TGTGCCAGCACTCTCGGGTACGAGCAGTACTTC.

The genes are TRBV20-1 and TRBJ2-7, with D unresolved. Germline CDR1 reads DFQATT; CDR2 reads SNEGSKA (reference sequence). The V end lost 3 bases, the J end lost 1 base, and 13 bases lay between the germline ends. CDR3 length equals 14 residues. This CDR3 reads CSASSTVPSYEQYF. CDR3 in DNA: TGCAGTGCTAGCTCTACAGTCCCTTCCTACGAGCAGTACTTC.

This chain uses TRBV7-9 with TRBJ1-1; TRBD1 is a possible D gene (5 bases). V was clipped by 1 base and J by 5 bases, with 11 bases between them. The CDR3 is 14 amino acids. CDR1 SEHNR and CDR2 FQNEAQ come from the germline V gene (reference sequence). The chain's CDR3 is CASSLVTPGTEAFF. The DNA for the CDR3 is TGTGCCAGCAGCTTAGTAACTCCAGGGACTGAAGCTTTCTTT. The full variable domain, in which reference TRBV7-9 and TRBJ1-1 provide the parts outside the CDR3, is DTGVSQNPRHKITKRGQNVTFRCDPISEHNRLYWYRQTLGQGPEFLTYFQNEAQLEKSRLLSDRFSAERPKGSFSTLEIQRTEQGDSAMYLCASSLVTPGTEAFFGQGTRLTVV.

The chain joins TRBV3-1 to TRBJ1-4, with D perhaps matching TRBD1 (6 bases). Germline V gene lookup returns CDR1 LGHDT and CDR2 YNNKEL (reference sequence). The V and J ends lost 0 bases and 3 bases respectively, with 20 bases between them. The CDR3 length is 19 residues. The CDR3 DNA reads TGTGCCAGCAGCCAAGATCGCGGCGCAGGGGCGAGGGCTAATGAAAAACTGTTTTTT. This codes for CASSQDRGAGARANEKLFF. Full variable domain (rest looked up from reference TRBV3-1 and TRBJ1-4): DTAVSQTPKYLVTQMGNDKSIKCEQNLGHDTMYWYKQDSKKFLKIMFSYNNKELIINETVPNRFSPKSPDKAHLNLHINSLELGDSAVYFCASSQDRGAGARANEKLFFGSGTQLSVL.

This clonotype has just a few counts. This CDR3 reads CASSWGGSPDNEQFF. The CDR3 DNA is TGTGCCAGCAGCTGGGGGGGGAGTCCTGACAATGAGCAGTTCTTC. The chain employs TRBV9 and TRBJ2-1, with 7 bases matching TRBD2. With 4 bases clipped from V and 5 bases from J, the junction kept 9 bases outside the gene matches. This CDR3 contains 15 residues. CDR1 is SGDLS, CDR2 YYNGEE, per germline.

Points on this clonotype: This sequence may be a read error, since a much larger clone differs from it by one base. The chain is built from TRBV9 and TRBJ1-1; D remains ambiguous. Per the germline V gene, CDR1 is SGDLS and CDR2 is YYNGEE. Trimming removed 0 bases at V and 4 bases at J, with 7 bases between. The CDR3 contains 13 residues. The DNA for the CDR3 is TGTGCCAGCAGCGTAGACTGGAGCACTGAAGCTTTCTTT. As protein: CASSVDWSTEAFF.

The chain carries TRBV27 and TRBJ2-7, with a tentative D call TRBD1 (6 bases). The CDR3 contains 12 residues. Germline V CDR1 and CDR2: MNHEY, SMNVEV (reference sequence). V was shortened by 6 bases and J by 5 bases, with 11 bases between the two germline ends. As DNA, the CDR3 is TGTGCCAGCAGCCAGACAGGCAACGAGCAGTACTTC. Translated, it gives CASSQTGNEQYF.

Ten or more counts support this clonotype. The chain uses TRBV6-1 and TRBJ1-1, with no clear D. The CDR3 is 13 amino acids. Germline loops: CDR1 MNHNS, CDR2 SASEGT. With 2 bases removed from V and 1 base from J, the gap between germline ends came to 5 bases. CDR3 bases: TGTGCCAGCAGTGAATGGACGAACACTGAAGCTTTCTTT. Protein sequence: CASSEWTNTEAFF.

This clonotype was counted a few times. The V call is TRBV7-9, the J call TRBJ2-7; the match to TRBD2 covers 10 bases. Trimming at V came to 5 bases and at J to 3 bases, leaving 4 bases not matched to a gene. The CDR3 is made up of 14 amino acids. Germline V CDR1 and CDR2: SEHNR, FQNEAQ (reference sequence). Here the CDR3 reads CASSDGTSDYEQYF. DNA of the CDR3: TGTGCCAGCAGCGACGGGACTAGCGACTACGAGCAGTACTTC.

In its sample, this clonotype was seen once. The CDR3 loop reads CASSFAGPSYNEQFF. DNA for the CDR3: TGTGCCAGCAGCTTCGCCGGGCCATCCTACAATGAGCAGTTCTTC. The V and J genes are TRBV5-4 and TRBJ2-1, with unresolved D. Trimming took off 2 bases at V and 1 base at J, with 10 bases between the two ends. The germline CDR1 and CDR2 sequences are SGHNT and YYREEE (reference sequence). This CDR3 has 15 residues.